Below are 26 T cell receptor beta chains sequenced from a single sample in a study of T cell responses to AZD1222 COVID-19 vaccine. Using immunoSEQ multiplex PCR, the repertoire was profiled, and TCRdb retains in-frame clones only, with some absent. The sample contains about 110,000 clones, roughly nine tenths of which appear only once. The sequencing here drew on peripheral blood, taken on day 0 of AZD1222 vaccination. Receptors originate from an adult in good health.

The rearrangement uses TRBV6-5 and TRBJ2-5, with D unresolved. CDR3 length: 15 residues. Germline V gene data show CDR1 as MNHEY and CDR2 as SVGAGI. Trimming removed 0 bases from V and 0 bases from J, with 8 bases in between. Written as DNA, the CDR3 is TGTGCCAGCAGTTACTCGGTTGGGAACCAAGAGACCCAGTACTTC. It is translated as CASSYSVGNQETQYF.

V usage is TRBV4-3 and J usage is TRBJ2-7; D perhaps matches TRBD1 (6 bases). Trimming pared 1 base from V and 6 bases from J, leaving 16 bases between. The CDR3 is 15 residues long. Germline V CDR1 and CDR2: LGHNA, YSLEER. The CDR3 DNA reads TGCGCCAGCAGCCAAGTGGGCAGGGGCACGGGCGAGCAGTACTTC. Its translation is CASSQVGRGTGEQYF.

This clone was seen a single time. The V and J genes are TRBV3-1 (or the pseudogene TRBV3-2) and TRBJ1-3, with D tentatively TRBD1 (6 bases). The CDR3 is 16 residues long. The germline V gene encodes CDR1 LGHDT and CDR2 YNNKEL (reference sequence). Trimming pared 4 bases from V and 4 bases from J, leaving 17 bases between. The chain's CDR3 is CASSLSGGGGGNTIYF. In DNA, the CDR3 is TGTGCCAGCAGCCTGTCGGGAGGGGGTGGAGGAAACACCATATATTTT.

This sequence joins TRBV7-9 and TRBJ2-7; D ambiguous. The V end lost 4 bases, the J end lost 3 bases, and 19 bases lay between the germline ends. CDR1 SEHNR and CDR2 FQNEAQ come from the germline V gene (reference sequence). This CDR3 has 16 amino acids. In DNA, the CDR3 is TGTGCCAGCAGCTCTTTCCAAGGACGCCAATTCTACGAGCAGTACTTC. This encodes CASSSFQGRQFYEQYF.

The chain uses TRBV4-1 and TRBJ1-3, with 7 nucleotides matching TRBD1. V lost 5 bases, J lost 2 bases, and 15 bases stayed unmatched. This CDR3 has 18 amino acids. Germline V gives CDR1 MGHRA, CDR2 YSYEKL. DNA for the CDR3: TGCGCCAGCAGCTCGCTAAAGAGACAGGGTCTGGCTGGAAACACCATATATTTT. Protein: CASSSLKRQGLAGNTIYF.

In its sample, this clone was seen a few times. This chain connects TRBV10-1 to TRBJ1-1; 8 nucleotides align to TRBD1. CDR3 length: 15 residues. V lost 2 bases and J lost 3; bases outside the gene matches: 5. Germline assignment: CDR1 WNHNN and CDR2 SYGVQD (reference sequence). As DNA, the CDR3 is TGCGCCAGCAGTGAGCGTTGGGACAGGTACACTGAAGCTTTCTTT. It encodes CASSERWDRYTEAFF.

The chain recombines TRBV11-3 with TRBJ2-3; no definite D call. Trimming cost V 3 bases and J 5 bases, with 3 bases left between them. The CDR3 spans 11 residues. Germline CDR1 is SGHNT and CDR2 is YENEEA. The CDR3 reads CASSFVDTQYF. The CDR3 DNA sequence: TGTGCCAGCAGCTTTGTAGATACGCAGTATTTT.

The chain links TRBV4-2 to TRBJ2-3; D is possibly TRBD2 (6 bases). The CDR3 is 15 residues long. Trimming took off 1 base at V and 2 bases at J, with 10 bases between the two ends. The V gene's germline CDR1 is LGHNA and CDR2 YNFKEQ. The CDR3 spells CASSQGTTFTDTQYF. For the CDR3, the DNA is TGTGCCAGCAGCCAAGGGACTACCTTCACAGATACGCAGTATTTT.

V usage is TRBV5-1 and J usage is TRBJ1-3; D unresolved. V lost 6 bases and J 4 bases, leaving 11 bases between the germline ends. Germline V gene lookup returns CDR1 SGHRS and CDR2 YFSETQ. The CDR3 is 13 residues long. CDR3: CASNSAPGNTIYF. The CDR3 nucleotides read TGCGCCAGCAACTCGGCCCCAGGAAACACCATATATTTT.

The chain carries TRBV30 and TRBJ1-2; D might be TRBD1 (5 bases). The V end was cut by 0 bases, the J end by 8 bases, with 25 bases between. CDR1 GTSNPN and CDR2 SVGIG come from the germline V gene (reference sequence). There are 17 residues in the CDR3. In DNA form, the CDR3 reads TGTGCCTGGAGTGTCGGTACAGACGCCTGGGACGTCTGGGGCTACACCTTC. It yields the protein CAWSVGTDAWDVWGYTF.

The V gene is TRBV19, the J gene TRBJ1-2; 9 nucleotides match TRBD1. J lost 4 bases, V lost 7 bases, and 7 bases had no gene match. Per germline, CDR1 LNHDA and CDR2 SQIVND (reference sequence). This CDR3 is 14 amino acids long. In DNA, the CDR3 is TGTGCCAGTATCAGACAGGGGGACGGCTATGGCTACACCTTC. This codes for CASIRQGDGYGYTF.

The CDR3 sequence: CASSLEADRAYEQYF. CDR3 coding DNA: TGCGCCAGCAGCTTGGAGGCAGACCGAGCCTACGAGCAGTACTTC. The V call is TRBV5-1, the J call TRBJ2-7; D is unclear. Germline assignment: CDR1 SGHRS and CDR2 YFSETQ. CDR3 length: 15 amino acids. The ends were cut back, 0 bases at V and 2 bases at J, with 12 bases in the middle. Full variable domain (rest looked up from reference TRBV5-1 and TRBJ2-7): KAGVTQTPRYLIKTRGQQVTLSCSPISGHRSVSWYQQTPGQGLQFLFEYFSETQRNKGNFPGRFSGRQFSNSRSEMNVSTLELGDSALYLCASSLEADRAYEQYFGPGTRLTVT.

The rearrangement uses TRBV5-4 and TRBJ1-2; no reliable D call. Trimming removed 0 bases from V and 1 base from J, with 10 bases in between. This CDR3 has 15 amino acids. Germline loops: CDR1 SGHNT, CDR2 YYREEE (reference sequence). As DNA, the CDR3 is TGTGCCAGCAGCTTGGGGTCCGGAGGTAACTATGGCTACACCTTC. Protein sequence: CASSLGSGGNYGYTF.

The chain employs TRBV6-4 and TRBJ2-2; tentative D call: TRBD1 (6 bases). In germline, CDR1 is MRHNA, CDR2 SNTAGT. Trimming pared 2 bases from V and 6 bases from J, leaving 16 bases between. The length of the CDR3 is 16 residues. CDR3 coding DNA: TGTGCCAGCAGTGACCTCGACGCAGGGGTAGCCGGGGAGCTGTTTTTT. Translating it yields CASSDLDAGVAGELFF.

Concerning this clone: A junction boundary mismatches the germline segment, possibly from a read error. The genes are TRBV6-4 and TRBJ2-3; 8 bases are a match to TRBD2. Per germline, CDR1 MRHNA and CDR2 SNTAGT. There are 16 residues in the CDR3. CDR3 loop: CASSDGGSGSTDTQYF. CDR3 DNA sequence: TGTGCCAGCAGTGACGGTGGCAGCGGGAGCACGGATACGCAGTATTTT.

CDR3 sequence (DNA): TGCGCCAGCAGCCCCAGGGCTGACTCCTACGAGCAGTACTTC. This sequence encodes CASSPRADSYEQYF. The chain uses TRBV5-1 and TRBJ2-7; D perhaps matches TRBD1 (5 bases). In germline, CDR1 is SGHRS, CDR2 YFSETQ. The CDR3 is made up of 14 amino acids. V lost 4 bases and J lost 0, with 11 bases in between.

Only one count was recorded for this clone. The chain joins TRBV5-1 to TRBJ2-7, with unresolved D. Germline lookup yields CDR1 SGHRS and CDR2 YFSETQ. Trimming left V 0 bases short and J 2 bases short, with 9 bases between. The CDR3 runs 14 residues. This CDR3 is CASSLGGTTYEQYF. The CDR3 DNA sequence: TGCGCCAGCAGCTTGGGTGGCACGACCTACGAGCAGTACTTC. Drawing the rest from reference TRBV5-1 and TRBJ2-7, the complete variable domain is KAGVTQTPRYLIKTRGQQVTLSCSPISGHRSVSWYQQTPGQGLQFLFEYFSETQRNKGNFPGRFSGRQFSNSRSEMNVSTLELGDSALYLCASSLGGTTYEQYFGPGTRLTVT.

The genes are TRBV27 and TRBJ1-5, with D possibly being TRBD1 (5 bases). V lost 3 bases, J lost 1 base, and 16 bases lay in between. The CDR3 covers 17 residues. Germline-derived CDR1 and CDR2 are MNHEY and SMNVEV (reference sequence). The CDR3 protein is CASSFFPPGQSNQPQHF. The CDR3 coding sequence is TGTGCCAGCAGTTTCTTCCCTCCGGGGCAGAGCAATCAGCCCCAGCATTTT.

This sequence joins TRBV6-1 and TRBJ2-7; 9 nucleotides align to TRBD1. Germline loops: CDR1 MNHNS, CDR2 SASEGT. This CDR3 is built from 15 residues. V was pared by 3 bases and J by 3 bases, with 6 bases of the junction left unmatched. The CDR3 DNA sequence: TGTGCCAGCAGTGACCGGACAGGGGTATACTACGAGCAGTACTTC. It is translated as CASSDRTGVYYEQYF.

CDR3 sequence: CASSLGTSGTYNEQFF. CDR3 nucleotides: TGTGCCAGCAGCCTAGGGACTAGCGGCACCTACAATGAGCAGTTCTTC. The chain employs TRBV28 and TRBJ2-1; 11 positions match TRBD2. Germline CDR1 MDHEN, CDR2 SYDVKM. This CDR3 contains 16 residues. V lost 6 bases to trimming and J lost 2 bases; unmatched junction nucleotides: 6.

The CDR3 DNA follows: TGTGCCAGCAGCCAAGGTCCGGGCTCCTATGGCTACACCTTC. It is translated as CASSQGPGSYGYTF. The rearrangement links TRBV3-1 (or the pseudogene TRBV3-2) to TRBJ1-2; D unclear. With 1 base removed from V and 4 bases from J, the gap between germline ends came to 10 bases. There are 14 residues in the CDR3. From germline, CDR1 is LGHDT and CDR2 YNNKEL (reference sequence).

The gene calls are TRBV3-1 (or the pseudogene TRBV3-2) and TRBJ1-5, with TRBD1 as a possible D gene (5 bases). The V gene lost 4 bases and the J gene lost 3 bases, with 7 bases spanning the gap. The CDR3 runs to 13 residues. CDR1 is LGHDT and CDR2 is YNNKEL in the germline V gene (reference sequence). CDR3 bases: TGTGCCAGCAGCCCGGGACTCAATCAGCCCCAGCATTTT. Amino acid sequence: CASSPGLNQPQHF.

This clone turned up a few times. This chain uses TRBV28 with TRBJ2-7; 8 bases fit TRBD2. The CDR3 covers 16 residues. CDR1 and CDR2 (germline): MDHEN, SYDVKM. The junction had 13 bases not matched to a gene; V was cut back by 5 bases and J by 4 bases. The CDR3 bases are TGTGCCAGCAGTGGCCCCGGGGGTAGCGGGATATACGAGCAGTACTTC. Its protein product is CASSGPGGSGIYEQYF.

This chain joins TRBV6-5 and TRBJ2-7; the D gene is possibly TRBD1 (6 bases). This CDR3 is built from 14 residues. Germline CDR1 MNHEY, CDR2 SVGAGI. Trimming took off 6 bases at V and 3 bases at J, with 15 bases between the two ends. CDR3 nucleotide sequence: TGTGCCAGCAGCCGTACTCCAGGGGACTACGAGCAGTACTTC. It is translated as CASSRTPGDYEQYF.

This chain joins TRBV19 and TRBJ1-5; no clear D. Trimming pared 10 bases from V and 0 bases from J, leaving 28 bases between. CDR1 and CDR2 (germline): LNHDA, SQIVND (reference sequence). The CDR3 extends over 19 amino acids. CDR3 protein: CATPGLRRLWRNSNQPQHF. The CDR3 nucleotides read TGTGCCACCCCCGGGTTGCGTCGGCTTTGGAGGAATAGCAATCAGCCCCAGCATTTT.

CDR3 nucleotide sequence: TGTGCCAGCAGAGGGACAGGGGGCGGAATTGAAAAACTGTTTTTT. This encodes CASRGTGGGIEKLFF. The gene calls are TRBV6-5 and TRBJ1-4; 12 positions match TRBD1. This CDR3 spans 15 amino acids. J was trimmed by 7 bases and V by 6 bases; bases with no gene match: 6. Germline V gene sequence: CDR1 MNHEY, CDR2 SVGAGI.